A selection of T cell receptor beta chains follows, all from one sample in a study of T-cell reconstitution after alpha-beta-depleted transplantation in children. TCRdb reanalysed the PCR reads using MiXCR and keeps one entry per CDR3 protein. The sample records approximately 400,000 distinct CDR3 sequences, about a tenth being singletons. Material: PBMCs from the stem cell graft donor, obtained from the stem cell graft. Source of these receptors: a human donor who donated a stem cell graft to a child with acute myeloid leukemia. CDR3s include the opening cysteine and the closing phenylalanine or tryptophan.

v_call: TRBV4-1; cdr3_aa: CASSQDRTSAKSTQYF
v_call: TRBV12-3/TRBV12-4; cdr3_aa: CASSTTVIYGYTF
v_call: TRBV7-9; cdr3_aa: CASSVGLAGAFTDTQYF
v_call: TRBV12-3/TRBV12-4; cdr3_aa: CASKVEGQVQETQYF
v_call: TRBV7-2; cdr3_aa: CASSLAGRHNEQFF
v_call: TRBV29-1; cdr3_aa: CSVEEGTIYNEQFF
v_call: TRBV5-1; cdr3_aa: CASSLALGLGNSPLHF
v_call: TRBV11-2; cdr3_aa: CASSFGGGGVPNEQFF
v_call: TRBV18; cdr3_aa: CASSPPGDEQFF
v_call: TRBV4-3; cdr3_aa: CASSQGTSGASYEQYF
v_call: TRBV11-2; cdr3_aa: CASSLETENTEAFF
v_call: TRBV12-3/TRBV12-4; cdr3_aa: CASSSTVDTEAFF
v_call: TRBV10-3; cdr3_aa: CASGTGTADNNEQFF
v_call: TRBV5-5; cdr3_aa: CASTDRGNTRLYEQYF
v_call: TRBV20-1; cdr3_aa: CSAIWDDNEQFF
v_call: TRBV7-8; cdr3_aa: CASSLDWTASLGNSPLHF
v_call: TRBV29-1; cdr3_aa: CSVFAGDTQYF
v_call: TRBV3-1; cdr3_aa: CASSPTMRDSPLHF
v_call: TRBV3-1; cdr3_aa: CASSQGRGQAEAFF
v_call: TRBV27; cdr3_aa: CASANRGRTYNEQFF
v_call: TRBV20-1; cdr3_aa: CSAFRTDEKLFF
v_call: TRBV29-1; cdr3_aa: CSVKTGGAGYGYTF
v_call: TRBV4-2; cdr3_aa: CASSQGGGWDEQFF
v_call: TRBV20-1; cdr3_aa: CSARDLGGSETQYF
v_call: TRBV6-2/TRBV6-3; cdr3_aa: CASSGNMNTEAFF
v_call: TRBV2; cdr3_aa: CASSEAPPLGGTDTQYF
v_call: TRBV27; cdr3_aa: CASSLRDFSYNEQFF
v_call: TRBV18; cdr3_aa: CASSPMLESYGYTF
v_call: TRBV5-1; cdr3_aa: CASSVQGSGANVLTF
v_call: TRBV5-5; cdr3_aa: CASSQGQGLNGYTF
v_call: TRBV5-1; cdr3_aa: CASSLWDLSETQYF
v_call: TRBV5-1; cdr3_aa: CASSGGQEGKLFF
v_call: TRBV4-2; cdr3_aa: CASSRINPGQGGANEQYF
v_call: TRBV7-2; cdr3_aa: CASSLTWTTNTGELFF
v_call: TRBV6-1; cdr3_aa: CAEQGWDTGELFF
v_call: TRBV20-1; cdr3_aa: CSARTGGAGYNEQFF
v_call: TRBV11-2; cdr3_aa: CASSFLDAGELFF
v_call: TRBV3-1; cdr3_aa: CASSHPAQNSPLHF
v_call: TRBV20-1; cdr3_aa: CSAIRGVNEQFF
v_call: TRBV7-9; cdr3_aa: CASSLQTDIGYTF
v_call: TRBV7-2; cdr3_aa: CASSLNGYGYTF
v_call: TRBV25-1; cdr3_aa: CASSLLAGVSNEQFF
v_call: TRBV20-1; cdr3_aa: CSASPGASNTEAFF
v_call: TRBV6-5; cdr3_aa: CASSYFRNSSYEQYF
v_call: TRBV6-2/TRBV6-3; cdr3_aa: CASSISGPGELFF
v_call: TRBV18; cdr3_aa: CASSPTGRESEQYF
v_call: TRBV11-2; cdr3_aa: CASSSPQGAGPRGTDTQYF
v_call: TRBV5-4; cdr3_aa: CASSSATTGNTEAFF
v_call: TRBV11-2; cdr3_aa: CASSLGGGNTIYF
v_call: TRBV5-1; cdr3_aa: CASSVQGTTGELFF
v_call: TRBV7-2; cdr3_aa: CASSLQSLGGRGEQYF
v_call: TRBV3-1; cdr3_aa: CASTRLPGVSEWEQFF
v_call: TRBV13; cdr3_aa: CASSASAGSLQETQYF